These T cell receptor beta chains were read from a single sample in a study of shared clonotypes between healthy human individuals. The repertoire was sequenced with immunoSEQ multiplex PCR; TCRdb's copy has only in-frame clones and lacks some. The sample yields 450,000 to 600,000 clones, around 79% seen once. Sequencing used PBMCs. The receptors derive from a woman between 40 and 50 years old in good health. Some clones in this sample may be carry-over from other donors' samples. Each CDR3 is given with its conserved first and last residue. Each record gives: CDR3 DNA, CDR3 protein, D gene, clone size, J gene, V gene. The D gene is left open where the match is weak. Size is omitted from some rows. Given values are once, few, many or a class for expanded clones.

CDR3nt: TGTGCCAGCAGCTTCGGGACTAGCGGGAGCGGTGAGCAGTTCTTC
CDR3aa: CASSFGTSGSGEQFF
d_gene: TRBD2
abundance: .
j_gene: TRBJ2-1
v_gene: TRBV7-8

CDR3nt: TGTGCCAGCAGCTCCGGGGGTGGCACTGAAGCTTTCTTT
CDR3aa: CASSSGGGTEAFF
d_gene: .
abundance: .
j_gene: TRBJ1-1
v_gene: TRBV7-3

CDR3nt: TGTGCCAGCAGCTTAGTAGCGGGAGTTGGGAATGAGCAGTTCTTC
CDR3aa: CASSLVAGVGNEQFF
d_gene: TRBD2
abundance: .
j_gene: TRBJ2-1
v_gene: TRBV7-8

CDR3nt: TGTGCCAGCAGCTCCGGACTAGTGAGGGATACGCAGTATTTT
CDR3aa: CASSSGLVRDTQYF
d_gene: TRBD2
abundance: .
j_gene: TRBJ2-3
v_gene: TRBV7-2

CDR3nt: TGCGCCAGCAGTGGGCTAGCGGGCACCGGGGAGCTGTTTTTT
CDR3aa: CASSGLAGTGELFF
d_gene: TRBD2
abundance: few
j_gene: TRBJ2-2
v_gene: TRBV10-1

CDR3nt: TGTGCCAGCAGCCCTAGCGGGAGAGGGTACAATGAGCAGTTCTTC
CDR3aa: CASSPSGRGYNEQFF
d_gene: TRBD2
abundance: .
j_gene: TRBJ2-1
v_gene: TRBV6-5

CDR3nt: TGCGCCAGCAGTCGAAGCGGTATCAATGAAAAACTGTTTTTT
CDR3aa: CASSRSGINEKLFF
d_gene: .
abundance: few
j_gene: TRBJ1-4
v_gene: TRBV5-1

CDR3nt: TGTGCCAGCAGTGACTCGGCTGGCGGGGCGGGAGACCCCACCGGGGAGCTGTTTTTT
CDR3aa: CASSDSAGGAGDPTGELFF
d_gene: TRBD2
abundance: .
j_gene: TRBJ2-2
v_gene: TRBV6-4

CDR3nt: TGTGCCAGTAGTTTGAGGACGAGTTACGAGCAGTACTTC
CDR3aa: CASSLRTSYEQYF
d_gene: .
abundance: .
j_gene: TRBJ2-7
v_gene: TRBV19

CDR3nt: TGTGCCAGTAGCCAAGGGGGGGGAAATCAGCCCCAGCATTTT
CDR3aa: CASSQGGGNQPQHF
d_gene: .
abundance: .
j_gene: TRBJ1-5
v_gene: TRBV19